These 17 T cell receptor beta chains originate from one sample sequenced in a study of blood T cell repertoires in COVID-19. Some clones are missing from TCRdb's copy, which holds only in-frame ones; the method was immunoSEQ multiplex PCR. The table lists 360,000 or so clones, roughly nine tenths of them singletons. The sequencing sample was made of peripheral blood. These receptors were taken from a woman aged 55-69 years with COVID-19, enrolled during active disease.

The genes are TRBV5-8 and TRBJ2-1; TRBD2 aligns across 14 bases. Germline assignment: CDR1 SGHTS and CDR2 YDEGEE. Germline trimming cut 4 bases from V and 8 bases from J; bases unmatched to any gene: 5. The CDR3 is 15 amino acids. The CDR3 loop is CASSKGLAGAYEQFF. The CDR3 bases are TGTGCCAGCAGCAAGGGACTAGCGGGGGCCTATGAGCAGTTCTTC.

This sequence joins TRBV4-1 and TRBJ2-3; 11 bases are a match to TRBD2. The CDR3 spans 16 residues. V was pared by 3 bases and J by 4 bases, with 6 bases of the junction left unmatched. CDR1 and CDR2 from the germline V gene are MGHRA and YSYEKL. The CDR3 sequence is CASSQIAGGEADTQYF. The CDR3 DNA sequence: TGCGCCAGCAGCCAGATAGCGGGGGGGGAGGCAGATACGCAGTATTTT.

This clone was seen a single time. The V gene is TRBV5-1, the J gene TRBJ1-3; D ambiguous. Germline assignment: CDR1 SGHRS and CDR2 YFSETQ. V gave up 0 bases and J gave up 4 bases, with 14 bases separating them. This CDR3 spans 16 amino acids. CDR3 loop: CASSLGLRTSGNTIYF. The DNA of the CDR3 is TGCGCCAGCAGCTTGGGTCTCCGAACATCCGGAAACACCATATATTTT.

In the case of this clone: Distinct nucleotide sequences in the sample also encode this CDR3. The V call is TRBV11-1, the J call TRBJ2-7; 7 bases fit TRBD2. The junction had 4 bases not matched to a gene; V was cut back by 1 base and J by 4 bases. The CDR3 consists of 14 residues. Germline V gene sequence: CDR1 SGHAT, CDR2 FQDESV (reference sequence). CDR3 loop: CASSLGGGNYEQYF. DNA for the CDR3: TGTGCCAGCAGCTTAGGGGGAGGGAATTACGAGCAGTACTTC. Drawing the rest from reference TRBV11-1 and TRBJ2-7, the complete variable domain is EAEVAQSPRYKITEKSQAVAFWCDPISGHATLYWYRQILGQGPELLVQFQDESVVDDSQLPKDRFSAERLKGVDSTLKIQPAELGDSAMYLCASSLGGGNYEQYFGPGTRLTVT.

The chain has TRBV30 and TRBJ1-5, with unresolved D. Trimming removed 0 bases from V and 5 bases from J, with 8 bases in between. The germline gives CDR1 GTSNPN, CDR2 SVGIG (reference sequence). The CDR3 spans 13 residues. The CDR3 bases are TGTGCCTGGAGTGTACACGGAGATCAGCCCCAGCATTTT. Translated: CAWSVHGDQPQHF.

Points on this clone: At one boundary the junction diverges from the germline segment, which might be a read error. This chain uses TRBV6-1 with TRBJ1-2; D remains ambiguous. Germline V gene data show CDR1 as MNHNS and CDR2 as SASEGT. The CDR3 covers 15 residues. The DNA for the CDR3 is TGTGCCAGCAGAGAAGCTTTGGGAGCTAACTATGGCTACACCTTC. Translation gives CASREALGANYGYTF.

This sequence joins TRBV11-3 and TRBJ2-2, with TRBD1 as a possible D gene (6 bases). Trimming removed 2 bases from V and 6 bases from J, with 10 bases in between. Germline V gene data show CDR1 as SGHNT and CDR2 as YENEEA. The CDR3 covers 14 residues. In DNA form, the CDR3 reads TGTGCCAGCAGCTTACAGGGGTTTCCCGGGGAGCTGTTTTTT. It is translated as CASSLQGFPGELFF.

This chain links TRBV7-2 with TRBJ1-3, with D possibly being TRBD1 (5 bases). Germline lookup yields CDR1 SGHTA and CDR2 FQGNSA. Trimming cost V 5 bases and J 4 bases, with 12 bases left between them. This CDR3 spans 14 amino acids. The CDR3 DNA reads as TGTGCCAGCAGCCCTAGGGGACTCGGAAACACCATATATTTT. It translates to CASSPRGLGNTIYF. The full variable domain, in which reference TRBV7-2 and TRBJ1-3 provide the parts outside the CDR3, is GAGVSQSPSNKVTEKGKDVELRCDPISGHTALYWYRQSLGQGLEFLIYFQGNSAPDKSGLPSDRFSAERTGGSVSTLTIQRTQQEDSAVYLCASSPRGLGNTIYFGEGSWLTVV.

This chain joins TRBV5-1 and TRBJ1-1; D unclear. V was trimmed by 4 bases and J by 1 base, leaving 11 bases between them. This CDR3 comprises 14 residues. Germline V gene sequence: CDR1 SGHRS, CDR2 YFSETQ. DNA for the CDR3: TGCGCCAGCAGCCTAATGCCCCCGAACACTGAAGCTTTCTTT. Translated, it gives CASSLMPPNTEAFF.

This sequence joins TRBV2 and TRBJ1-1, with D unresolved. The V end lost 4 bases, the J end lost 0 bases, and 12 bases lay between the germline ends. CDR3 size: 15 residues. CDR1 and CDR2 (germline): SNHLY, FYNNEI. CDR3 nucleotides: TGTGCCAGCAGTGGTCCGGGTAGCCTGAACACTGAAGCTTTCTTT. This encodes CASSGPGSLNTEAFF.

The chain carries TRBV6-2 or TRBV6-3 and TRBJ1-6, with D possibly being TRBD1 (6 bases). V gave up 0 bases and J gave up 7 bases, with 10 bases separating them. Looked up from germline, CDR1 is MNHEY and CDR2 is SVGEGT. The CDR3 is 15 amino acids. The DNA for the CDR3 is TGTGCCAGCAGTTACTCCGGGACAAAAAATTCACCCCTCCACTTT. Residues: CASSYSGTKNSPLHF.

The chain links TRBV7-9 to TRBJ1-1, with D perhaps matching TRBD1 (6 bases). The CDR3 covers 14 residues. V gave up 5 bases and J gave up 2 bases, with 12 bases separating them. The V gene's germline CDR1 is SEHNR and CDR2 FQNEAQ (reference sequence). The DNA of the CDR3 is TGTGCCAGCAGCCACTGGGACAAAAACACTGAAGCTTTCTTT. This translates into CASSHWDKNTEAFF.

The chain recombines TRBV5-1 with TRBJ1-1; D gene unclear. Trimming cost V 5 bases and J 4 bases, with 12 bases left between them. The CDR3 consists of 13 residues. The germline gives CDR1 SGHRS, CDR2 YFSETQ. This chain's CDR3 is CASSPDRGTEAFF. The CDR3, as DNA: TGCGCCAGCAGTCCGGATCGGGGCACTGAAGCTTTCTTT.

This clone was observed a handful of times. V and J are TRBV7-8 and TRBJ1-4; no definite D call. From germline, CDR1 is SGHVS and CDR2 FQNEAQ. The CDR3 has 13 residues. The V gene lost 1 base and the J gene lost 8 bases, with 8 bases spanning the gap. CDR3 nucleotide sequence: TGTGCCAGCAGCTTAGGGAGACCGGAAAAACTGTTTTTT. It is translated as CASSLGRPEKLFF.

This clone appeared a single time. The chain links TRBV19 to TRBJ1-6; TRBD1 agrees at 7 bases. In germline, CDR1 is LNHDA, CDR2 SQIVND (reference sequence). The junction had 11 bases not matched to a gene; V was cut back by 4 bases and J by 8 bases. This CDR3 contains 16 residues. The CDR3 protein is CASSTSNTGVHSPLHF. The CDR3, as DNA: TGTGCCAGTAGTACTTCGAACACAGGGGTTCATTCACCCCTCCACTTT.

This chain links TRBV19 with TRBJ2-2; 11 bases match TRBD2. Germline V gene lookup returns CDR1 LNHDA and CDR2 SQIVND (reference sequence). With V trimmed by 5 bases and J by 4 bases, 3 bases remained unmatched. There are 15 residues in the CDR3. The CDR3 reads CASSLSGGGTGELFF. CDR3 in DNA: TGTGCCAGTAGTCTTAGCGGGGGGGGCACCGGGGAGCTGTTTTTT.

The CDR3 reads CASSLEGGGKPQHF. CDR3 nucleotide sequence: TGCGCCAGCAGCTTGGAAGGGGGCGGGAAGCCCCAGCATTTT. The rearrangement uses TRBV5-1 and TRBJ1-5, with TRBD1 identical over 7 bases. The CDR3 contains 14 residues. V gave up 0 bases and J gave up 8 bases; unmatched junction bases: 5. From germline, CDR1 is SGHRS and CDR2 YFSETQ. Combining the CDR3 with reference TRBV5-1 and TRBJ1-5 gives the whole variable domain KAGVTQTPRYLIKTRGQQVTLSCSPISGHRSVSWYQQTPGQGLQFLFEYFSETQRNKGNFPGRFSGRQFSNSRSEMNVSTLELGDSALYLCASSLEGGGKPQHFGDGTRLSIL.